This T cell receptor (beta chain) originates from a study of Graves' ophthalmopathy and Graves' hyperthyroidism. Overall study findings and caveats: In blood appeared most of the expanded thyroid clonotypes whose frequency exceeded 0.001. Sensitivity reached 70% to 71% and specificity approximately 72% when the model predicted ophthalmopathy progression.

This clonotype has a count of ten or more. The antigen is not known. For repertoire sequencing, the TCR beta CDR3 regions were amplified from RNA transcripts. HTBI primers served in a first-round RT-PCR, which a second-round multiplex PCR followed. Each CDR3 protein is one row after TCRdb ran MiXCR on the multiplex PCR reads. The sample lists 600,000 to 650,000 distinct CDR3 sequences; approximately 21% were seen once. Trimming cost V 0 bases and J 0 bases; bases outside gene matches: 2. This CDR3 is built from 15 residues. Germline V gives CDR1 SGHRS, CDR2 YFSETQ. Included hyperthyroidism patients were aged 18 to 65 and newly diagnosed (under 2 months' duration). Out of 7.5 to 10 ml of fresh peripheral blood, PBMCs were obtained.

The sequence derives from a woman younger than 30 with stable Graves' hyperthyroidism. Some clones in this sample may be carry-over from other donors' samples. Sample: peripheral blood. V is TRBV5-1 and J is TRBJ1-1, with 7 bases fitting TRBD1. The CDR3 protein is CASSLEGQMNTEAFF. The CDR3 nucleotides are TGCGCCAGCAGCTTGGAGGGACAGATGAACACTGAAGCTTTCTTT.